The 26 T cell receptor beta chains given below trace back to one sample, sequenced in a study. Each CDR3 protein gets one entry after TCRdb re-called the 5' RACE reads with MiXCR. The profile shows about 55,000 distinct CDR3 sequences, about 15% of them singletons. What was sequenced was naive CD4+ T cells sorted from blood. The subset: naive CD4+ T cells, CD4+CD45RA+CD25-. These receptors were taken from a female donor with breast cancer.

As for this clonotype: The conserved final phenylalanine or tryptophan is absent from the CDR3, which likely points to a read error. The V and J genes are TRBV7-9 and TRBJ1-1; 7 bases agree with TRBD1. V was clipped by 4 bases and J by 0 bases; unmatched bases: 8. CDR3 length equals 16 residues. Germline V gene data show CDR1 as SEHNR and CDR2 as FQNEAQ (reference sequence). In DNA, the CDR3 is TGTGCCAGCAGCTCACCTCTGGGACAGATGAACACTGAAGCTTTCTCT. Translation: CASSSPLGQMNTEAFS.

This clonotype was observed a few times. One junction end does not reproduce the germline sequence, and a read error may be involved. The CDR3 coding sequence is TGTGTCAGCAGCCCCGCTGTTCTCTCAGAGGGTCGTACATTC. It is translated as CVSSPAVLSEGRTF. The J gene is TRBJ2-1, the V gene TRBV7-2; D is possibly TRBD2 (5 bases). Germline V lookup: CDR1 SGHTA, CDR2 FQGNSA. The length of the CDR3 is 14 residues.

The rearrangement links TRBV6-6 to TRBJ2-7; D may be TRBD1 or TRBD2 (5 bases each). The CDR3 sequence is 14 residues long. The ends were cut back, 6 bases at V and 3 bases at J, with 15 bases in the middle. Germline CDR1 is MNHNY and CDR2 is SVGAGI (reference sequence). The CDR3: CASSPGGGVYEQYF. The CDR3, as DNA: TGTGCCAGCAGCCCCGGTGGGGGAGTCTACGAGCAGTACTTC.

The chain links TRBV7-2 to TRBJ1-2; 10 positions match TRBD1. V lost 4 bases, J lost 6 bases, and 5 bases stayed unmatched. The CDR3 spans 14 residues. The V gene's germline CDR1 is SGHTA and CDR2 FQGNSA. The CDR3 spells CASSWGGTGDGYTF. The CDR3 region has the DNA TGTGCCAGCAGCTGGGGCGGGACAGGGGATGGCTACACCTTC.

This chain joins TRBV12-3 or TRBV12-4 and TRBJ1-2; 8 nucleotides line up with TRBD1. This CDR3 region has 15 residues. V was clipped by 2 bases and J by 8 bases; unmatched bases: 10. Here the CDR3 DNA reads TGTGCCAGCAGTTTAATAGGACAGGGACCGTACGGCTACACCTTC. The encoded protein is CASSLIGQGPYGYTF.

The V call is TRBV5-4, the J call TRBJ1-2; D call uncertain. The CDR3 extends over 13 amino acids. Germline CDR1 and CDR2: SGHNT and YYREEE (reference sequence). V was cut by 2 bases and J by 2 bases, with 7 bases left in between. CDR3 coding DNA: TGTGCCAGCAGCTTCCACGGGAACTATGGCTACACCTTC. This translates into CASSFHGNYGYTF.

This clonotype was observed a few times. The chain is built from TRBV5-1 and TRBJ2-2; D perhaps matches TRBD2 (6 bases). The germline V gene encodes CDR1 SGHRS and CDR2 YFSETQ. The CDR3 is made up of 16 amino acids. Trimming shortened V by 4 bases and J by 1 base, and 14 bases separated the two germline ends. The CDR3, as DNA: TGCGCCAGCAGCGAGGGCGCTAGCGAGAACACCGGGGAGCTGTTTTTT. Translated: CASSEGASENTGELFF.

The CDR3 DNA sequence: TGTGCCAGCAGCTCCCATCCTTCAAAATACAATGAGCAGTTCTTC. Its protein is CASSSHPSKYNEQFF. The J gene is TRBJ2-1, the V gene TRBV7-6; D gene uncertain. The V and J ends lost 4 bases and 4 bases respectively, with 14 bases between them. The length of the CDR3 is 15 residues. Germline V gene sequence: CDR1 SGHVS, CDR2 FNYEAQ.

To note about this clonotype: Since a much larger clone is just one base distant, this may be a read error. The chain couples TRBV29-1 to TRBJ2-3; no clear D. The CDR3 contains 10 residues. Germline V gives CDR1 SQVTM, CDR2 ANQGSEA. Trimming cost V 8 bases and J 4 bases, with 7 bases left between them. CDR3 sequence (DNA): TGCAGCTTTGGAGCAGATACGCAGTATTTT. Protein product: CSFGADTQYF.

A remark on this clonotype: This may be a read error, as it is one base from a much larger clone. V usage is TRBV20-1 and J usage is TRBJ2-2, with 12 bases identical to TRBD2. J gave up 1 base and V 1 base, and 10 bases lay outside the gene matches. The CDR3 length is 19 residues. Germline assignment: CDR1 DFQATT and CDR2 SNEGSKA (reference sequence). Here the CDR3 DNA reads TGCAGTGCTAGAGTTACCACTAGCGGGGGGACCATGAACACCGGGGAGCTGTTTTTT. This encodes CSARVTTSGGTMNTGELFF.

This clonotype was seen ten or more times. The genes are TRBV4-1 and TRBJ1-1; D gene ambiguous. This CDR3 spans 15 amino acids. Germline lookup yields CDR1 MGHRA and CDR2 YSYEKL. With 4 bases removed from V and 4 bases from J, the gap between germline ends came to 16 bases. CDR3 nucleotides: TGCGCCAGCAGCCCCCCCACTCCCCGGGCCACTGAAGCTTTCTTT. Encoded protein: CASSPPTPRATEAFF.

This clonotype was observed at least ten times. Germline and junction disagree at one end, which may indicate a read error. This rearrangement joins TRBV7-7 to TRBJ1-1; 8 bases match TRBD1. Germline V CDR1 and CDR2: SSHAT, FNYEAQ (reference sequence). The length of the CDR3 is 14 residues. This CDR3 reads CASSLYQGASEAFF. The CDR3 DNA reads as TGTGCTAGCAGCTTATATCAGGGGGCATCTGAAGCTTTCTTT.

The gene calls are TRBV3-1 and TRBJ1-1; D is ambiguous. Trimming pared 1 base from V and 5 bases from J, leaving 11 bases between. CDR1 LGHDT and CDR2 YNNKEL come from the germline V gene (reference sequence). This CDR3 has 14 amino acids. The CDR3 loop is CASSQVSVGTEAFF. CDR3 bases: TGTGCCAGCAGCCAAGTATCCGTCGGAACTGAAGCTTTCTTT. Full variable domain (rest looked up from reference TRBV3-1 and TRBJ1-1): DTAVSQTPKYLVTQMGNDKSIKCEQNLGHDTMYWYKQDSKKFLKIMFSYNNKELIINETVPNRFSPKSPDKAHLNLHINSLELGDSAVYFCASSQVSVGTEAFFGQGTRLTVV.

This rearrangement joins TRBV5-1 to TRBJ1-1; maybe TRBD1 (6 bases). The germline V gene has CDR1 SGHRS and CDR2 YFSETQ. The CDR3 sequence is 11 residues long. The V and J ends lost 2 bases and 8 bases respectively, with 7 bases between them. The CDR3 loop reads CASSLTGEAFF. CDR3 DNA sequence: TGCGCCAGCAGCTTAACAGGGGAAGCTTTCTTT.

This clonotype has a handful of counts. The chain is built from TRBV5-1 and TRBJ1-1, with no clear D. Germline CDR1 and CDR2: SGHRS and YFSETQ. With 1 base removed from V and 5 bases from J, the gap between germline ends came to 12 bases. This CDR3 is built from 14 residues. CDR3 residues: CASSLLRVGTEAFF. The DNA of the CDR3 is TGCGCCAGCAGCTTGTTGAGGGTGGGGACTGAAGCTTTCTTT.

The V call is TRBV20-1, the J call TRBJ1-1; TRBD1 matches 8 bases. The junction had 11 bases not matched to a gene; V was cut back by 5 bases and J by 0 bases. The germline V gene has CDR1 DFQATT and CDR2 SNEGSKA (reference sequence). The CDR3 loop spans 16 amino acids. The CDR3 spells CSAWSLVDRVNTEAFF. The CDR3 coding sequence is TGCAGTGCTTGGAGCCTGGTGGACAGGGTGAACACTGAAGCTTTCTTT.

This chain connects TRBV5-1 to TRBJ2-3, with a possible D match to TRBD1 (5 bases). The germline V gene has CDR1 SGHRS and CDR2 YFSETQ. The CDR3 loop spans 14 amino acids. Trimming cost V 0 bases and J 2 bases, with 7 bases left between them. The CDR3 DNA reads as TGCGCCAGCAGCTTGGGACAGTACACAGATACGCAGTATTTT. Its protein product is CASSLGQYTDTQYF.

This clonotype was seen at least ten times. This rearrangement joins TRBV25-1 to TRBJ1-1, with 9 bases matching TRBD1. Germline CDR1 is MGHDK and CDR2 is SYGVNS. The length of the CDR3 is 14 residues. The V segment lost 6 bases and the J segment 9 bases; nucleotides outside the gene matches: 11. The CDR3 sequence is CASSERTGVPKAFF. The CDR3 DNA reads TGTGCCAGCAGCGAGAGGACAGGGGTGCCCAAAGCTTTCTTT.

The chain couples TRBV5-1 to TRBJ2-2; 16 nucleotides align to TRBD2. The CDR3 runs to 18 residues. The germline V gene has CDR1 SGHRS and CDR2 YFSETQ. V was clipped by 4 bases and J by 7 bases; unmatched bases: 10. DNA of the CDR3: TGCGCCAGCAGCCGCGCCGGGACTAGCGGGAGGGCCGACGGGGAGCTGTTTTTT. Translating it yields CASSRAGTSGRADGELFF.

This clonotype was counted at least ten times. This rearrangement joins TRBV6-2 or TRBV6-3 to TRBJ1-1; the D is unclear. V was shortened by 8 bases and J by 4 bases, with 11 bases between the two germline ends. This CDR3 comprises 12 residues. CDR1 and CDR2 (germline): MNHEY, SVGEGT. The CDR3 region is CASLDKGTEAFF. The DNA for the CDR3 is TGTGCCAGCCTCGACAAGGGCACTGAAGCTTTCTTT.

This clonotype was counted ten times or more. The V and J genes are TRBV6-1 and TRBJ1-5; D might be TRBD1 (6 bases). CDR1 MNHNS and CDR2 SASEGT come from the germline V gene. The V end lost 2 bases, the J end lost 6 bases, and 11 bases lay between the germline ends. This CDR3 has 14 residues. The CDR3 sequence is CASSESGGPQPQHF. CDR3 coding DNA: TGTGCCAGCAGTGAATCTGGGGGCCCTCAGCCCCAGCATTTT.

This clonotype appeared many times. The chain carries TRBV6-2 or TRBV6-3 and TRBJ1-1; a possible D gene is TRBD1 (5 bases). This CDR3 region has 13 residues. V lost 9 bases and J lost 1, with 12 bases in between. CDR1 is MNHEY, CDR2 SVGEGT, per germline. CDR3 loop: CASRPRGNTEAFF. The CDR3 bases are TGTGCCAGTAGGCCTAGGGGGAACACTGAAGCTTTCTTT.

The sample holds a few counts of this clonotype. The chain recombines TRBV5-1 with TRBJ1-4; D not certain. Germline V CDR1 and CDR2: SGHRS, YFSETQ. Trimming took off 2 bases at V and 3 bases at J, with 8 bases between the two ends. There are 14 residues in the CDR3. CDR3 DNA: TGCGCCAGCAGCTTCGGCAGCCCTAATGAAAAACTGTTTTTT. Encoded protein: CASSFGSPNEKLFF.

On this clonotype itself: One junction end does not reproduce the germline sequence, and a read error may be involved. The V gene is TRBV5-1, the J gene TRBJ2-7, with 8 bases lining up with TRBD1. Germline CDR1 is SGHRS and CDR2 is YFSETQ. CDR3 length equals 15 residues. The CDR3 coding sequence is TGCGCCGGCAGCGACAGGGGCGCTGTCTCCTACGAGCAGTACTTC. Its protein product is CAGSDRGAVSYEQYF.

The gene calls are TRBV5-7 and TRBJ1-6; D gene unclear. TRBV5-7 qualifies as an ORF whose function is uncertain. Trimming took 0 bases from V and 8 from J, leaving 12 bases between them. There are 15 residues in the CDR3. The CDR3 sequence is CASSLVGGWHSPLHF. In DNA, the CDR3 is TGTGCCAGCAGCTTGGTTGGAGGTTGGCATTCACCCCTCCACTTT.

This clonotype has a handful of counts. The chain uses TRBV7-2 and TRBJ2-7, with a possible D match to TRBD1 (5 bases). V shed 5 bases and J shed 6 bases, with 14 bases lying between them. Germline CDR1 SGHTA, CDR2 FQGNSA. This CDR3 spans 13 amino acids. The CDR3 is CASSIRWGSEQYF. CDR3 nucleotides: TGTGCCAGCAGCATCCGGTGGGGCTCCGAGCAGTACTTC.